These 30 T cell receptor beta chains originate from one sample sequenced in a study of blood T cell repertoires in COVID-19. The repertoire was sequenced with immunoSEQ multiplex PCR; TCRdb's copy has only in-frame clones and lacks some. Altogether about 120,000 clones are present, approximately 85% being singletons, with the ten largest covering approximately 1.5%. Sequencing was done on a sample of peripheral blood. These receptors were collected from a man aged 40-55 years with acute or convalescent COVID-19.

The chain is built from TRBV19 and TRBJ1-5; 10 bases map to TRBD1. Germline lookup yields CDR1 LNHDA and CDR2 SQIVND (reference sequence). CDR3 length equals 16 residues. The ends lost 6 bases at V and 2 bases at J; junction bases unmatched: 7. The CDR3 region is CASSPDRGTGNQPQHF. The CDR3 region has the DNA TGTGCCAGTAGCCCGGACAGGGGGACGGGCAATCAGCCCCAGCATTTT.

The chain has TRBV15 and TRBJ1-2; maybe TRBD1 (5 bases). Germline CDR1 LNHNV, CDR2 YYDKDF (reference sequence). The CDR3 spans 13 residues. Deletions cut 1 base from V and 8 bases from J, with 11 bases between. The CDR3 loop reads CATSRVTGSGYTF. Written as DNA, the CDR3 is TGTGCCACCAGCAGAGTTACAGGATCGGGCTACACCTTC.

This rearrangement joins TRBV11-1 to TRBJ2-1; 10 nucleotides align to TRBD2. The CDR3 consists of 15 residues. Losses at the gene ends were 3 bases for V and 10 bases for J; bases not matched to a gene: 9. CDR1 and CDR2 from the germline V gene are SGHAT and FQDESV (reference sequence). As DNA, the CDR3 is TGTGCCAGCAGCTTGGCACTAGCGGGGTGGAAGGAGCAGTTCTTC. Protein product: CASSLALAGWKEQFF.

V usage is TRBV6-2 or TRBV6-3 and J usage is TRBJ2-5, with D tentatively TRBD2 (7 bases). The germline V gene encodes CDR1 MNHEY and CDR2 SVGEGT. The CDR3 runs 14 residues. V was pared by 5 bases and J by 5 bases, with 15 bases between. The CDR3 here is CASSRGGLWETQYF. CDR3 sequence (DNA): TGTGCCAGCAGTCGAGGGGGACTATGGGAGACCCAGTACTTC.

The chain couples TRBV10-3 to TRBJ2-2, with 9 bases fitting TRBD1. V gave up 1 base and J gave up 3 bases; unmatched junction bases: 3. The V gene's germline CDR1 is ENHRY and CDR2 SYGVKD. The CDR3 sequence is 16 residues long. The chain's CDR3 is CAISEWDRADTGELFF. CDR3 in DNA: TGTGCCATCAGTGAGTGGGACAGGGCGGACACCGGGGAGCTGTTTTTT.

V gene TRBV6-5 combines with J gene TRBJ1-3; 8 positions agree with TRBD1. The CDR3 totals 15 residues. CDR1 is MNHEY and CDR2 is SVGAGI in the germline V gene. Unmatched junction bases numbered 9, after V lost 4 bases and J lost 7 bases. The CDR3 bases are TGTGCCAGCAGTTCGTTCCGACAGGGGTCTAACACCATATATTTT. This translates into CASSSFRQGSNTIYF.

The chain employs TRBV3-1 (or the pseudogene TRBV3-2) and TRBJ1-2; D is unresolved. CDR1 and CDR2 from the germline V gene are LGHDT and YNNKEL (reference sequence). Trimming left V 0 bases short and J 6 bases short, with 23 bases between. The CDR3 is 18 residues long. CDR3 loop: CASSQDGRQVWLGDGYTF. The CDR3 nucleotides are TGTGCCAGCAGCCAAGATGGCAGGCAAGTATGGCTCGGGGATGGCTACACCTTC.

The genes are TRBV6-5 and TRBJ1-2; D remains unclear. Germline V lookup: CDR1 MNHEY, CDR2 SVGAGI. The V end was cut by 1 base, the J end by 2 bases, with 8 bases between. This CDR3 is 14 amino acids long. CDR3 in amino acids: CASSYYGGNYGYTF. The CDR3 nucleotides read TGTGCCAGCAGTTACTACGGAGGGAACTATGGCTACACCTTC.

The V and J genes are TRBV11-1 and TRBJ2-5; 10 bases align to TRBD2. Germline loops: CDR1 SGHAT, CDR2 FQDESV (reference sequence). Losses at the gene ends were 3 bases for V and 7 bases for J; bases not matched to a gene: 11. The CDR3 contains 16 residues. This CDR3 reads CASSFLVTSGTGTQYF. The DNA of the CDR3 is TGTGCCAGCAGCTTCCTGGTTACTAGCGGGACGGGGACCCAGTACTTC.

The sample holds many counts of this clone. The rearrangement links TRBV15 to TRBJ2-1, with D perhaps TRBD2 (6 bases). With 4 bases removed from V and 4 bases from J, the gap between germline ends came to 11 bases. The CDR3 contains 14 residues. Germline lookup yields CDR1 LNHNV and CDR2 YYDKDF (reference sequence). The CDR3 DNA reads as TGTGCCACCAGCAAGGCTAGCGAGTACAATGAGCAGTTCTTC. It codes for CATSKASEYNEQFF.

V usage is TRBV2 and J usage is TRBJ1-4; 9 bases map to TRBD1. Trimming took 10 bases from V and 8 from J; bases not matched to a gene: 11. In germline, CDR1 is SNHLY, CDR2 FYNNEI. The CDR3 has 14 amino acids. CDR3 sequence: CAIKGGTGREKLFF. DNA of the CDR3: TGTGCCATCAAGGGGGGGACAGGGCGAGAAAAACTGTTTTTT.

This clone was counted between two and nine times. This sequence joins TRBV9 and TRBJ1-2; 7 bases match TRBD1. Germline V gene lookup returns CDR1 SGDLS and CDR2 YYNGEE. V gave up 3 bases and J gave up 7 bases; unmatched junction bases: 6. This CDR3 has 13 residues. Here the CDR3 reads CASSETGSSGYTF. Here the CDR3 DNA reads TGTGCCAGCAGCGAGACAGGGTCTTCTGGCTACACCTTC. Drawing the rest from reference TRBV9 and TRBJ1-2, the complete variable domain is DSGVTQTPKHLITATGQRVTLRCSPRSGDLSVYWYQQSLDQGLQFLIQYYNGEERAKGNILERFSAQQFPDLHSELNLSSLELGDSALYFCASSETGSSGYTFGSGTRLTVV.

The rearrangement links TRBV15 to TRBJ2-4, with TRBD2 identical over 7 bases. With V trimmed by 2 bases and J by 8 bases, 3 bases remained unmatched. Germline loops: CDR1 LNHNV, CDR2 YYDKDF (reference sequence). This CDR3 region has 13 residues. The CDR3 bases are TGTGCCACCAGCAGAAGCGGGGCGGACATTCAGTACTTC. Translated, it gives CATSRSGADIQYF. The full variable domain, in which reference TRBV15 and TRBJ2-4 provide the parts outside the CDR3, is DAMVIQNPRYQVTQFGKPVTLSCSQTLNHNVMYWYQQKSSQAPKLLFHYYDKDFNNEADTPDNFQSRRPNTSFCFLDIRSPGLGDTAMYLCATSRSGADIQYFGAGTRLSVL.

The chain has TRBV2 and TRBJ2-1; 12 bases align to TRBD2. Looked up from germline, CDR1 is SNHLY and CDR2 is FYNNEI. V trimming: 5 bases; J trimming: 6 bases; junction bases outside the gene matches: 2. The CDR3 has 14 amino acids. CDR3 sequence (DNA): TGTGCCAGCAGTTGGACTAGCGGGACCAATGAGCAGTTCTTC. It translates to CASSWTSGTNEQFF.

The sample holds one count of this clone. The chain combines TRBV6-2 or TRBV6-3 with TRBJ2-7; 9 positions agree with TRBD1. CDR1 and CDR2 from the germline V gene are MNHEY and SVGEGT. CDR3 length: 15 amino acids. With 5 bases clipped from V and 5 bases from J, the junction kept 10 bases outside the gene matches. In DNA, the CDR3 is TGTGCCAGCAGTACGACCGGGACAGGGAACGACGAGCAGTACTTC. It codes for CASSTTGTGNDEQYF.

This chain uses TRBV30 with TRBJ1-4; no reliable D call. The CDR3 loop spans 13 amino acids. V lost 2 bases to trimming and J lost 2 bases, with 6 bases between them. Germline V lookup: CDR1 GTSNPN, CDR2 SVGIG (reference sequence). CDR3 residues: CAWSFRTNEKLFF. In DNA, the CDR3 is TGTGCCTGGAGTTTCCGGACTAATGAAAAACTGTTTTTT.

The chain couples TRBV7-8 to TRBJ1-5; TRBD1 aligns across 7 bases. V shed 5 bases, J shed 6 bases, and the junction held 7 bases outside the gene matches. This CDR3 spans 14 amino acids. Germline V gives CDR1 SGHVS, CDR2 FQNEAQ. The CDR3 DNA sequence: TGTGCCAGCAGCCCGGAGACAGGGTTTCAGCCCCAGCATTTT. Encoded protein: CASSPETGFQPQHF.

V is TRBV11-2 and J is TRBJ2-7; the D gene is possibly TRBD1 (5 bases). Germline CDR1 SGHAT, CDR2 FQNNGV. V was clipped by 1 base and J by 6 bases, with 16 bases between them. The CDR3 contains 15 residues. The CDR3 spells CASSLGWRQGAEQYF. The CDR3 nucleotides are TGTGCCAGCAGCTTAGGCTGGCGGCAGGGTGCCGAGCAGTACTTC.

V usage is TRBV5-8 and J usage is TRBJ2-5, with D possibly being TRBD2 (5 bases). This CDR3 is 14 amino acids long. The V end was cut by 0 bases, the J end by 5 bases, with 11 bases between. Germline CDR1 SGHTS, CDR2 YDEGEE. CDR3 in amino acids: CASSLAEGLETQYF. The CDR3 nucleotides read TGTGCCAGCAGCTTGGCCGAGGGTTTGGAGACCCAGTACTTC.

The CDR3, as DNA: TGTGCCAGCGTCGTGAGGGCCGTCACCTACGAGCAGTACTTC. Translation gives CASVVRAVTYEQYF. The chain combines TRBV21-1 with TRBJ2-7; the table's D call, TRBD2, was not checked against the DNA. TRBV21-1 has pseudogene status. The CDR3 covers 14 residues.

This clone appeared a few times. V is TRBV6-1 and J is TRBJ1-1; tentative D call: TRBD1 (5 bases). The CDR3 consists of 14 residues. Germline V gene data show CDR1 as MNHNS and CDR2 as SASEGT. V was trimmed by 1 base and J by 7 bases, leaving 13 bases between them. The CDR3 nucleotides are TGTGCCAGCAGTGAAGATCCGCGTAGGGGTGAAGCTTTCTTT. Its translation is CASSEDPRRGEAFF.

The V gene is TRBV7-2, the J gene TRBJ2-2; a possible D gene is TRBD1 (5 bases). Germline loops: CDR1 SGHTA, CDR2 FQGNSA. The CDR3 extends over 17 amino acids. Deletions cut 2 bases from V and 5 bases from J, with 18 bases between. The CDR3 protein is CASSLLGPGYSTGELFF. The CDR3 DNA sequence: TGTGCCAGCAGCTTATTGGGGCCAGGCTACAGTACCGGGGAGCTGTTTTTT.

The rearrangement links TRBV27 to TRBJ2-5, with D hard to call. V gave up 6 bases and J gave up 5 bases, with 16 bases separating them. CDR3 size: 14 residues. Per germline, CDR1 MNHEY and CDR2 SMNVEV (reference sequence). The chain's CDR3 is CASSPSSLGETQYF. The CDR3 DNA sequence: TGTGCCAGCAGCCCTTCGAGTCTAGGCGAGACCCAGTACTTC.

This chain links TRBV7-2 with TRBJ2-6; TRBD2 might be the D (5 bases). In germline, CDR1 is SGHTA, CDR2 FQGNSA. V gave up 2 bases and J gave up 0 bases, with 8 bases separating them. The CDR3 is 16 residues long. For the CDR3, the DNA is TGTGCCAGCAGCTTACGGACTTCCTCTGGGGCCAACGTCCTGACTTTC. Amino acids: CASSLRTSSGANVLTF.

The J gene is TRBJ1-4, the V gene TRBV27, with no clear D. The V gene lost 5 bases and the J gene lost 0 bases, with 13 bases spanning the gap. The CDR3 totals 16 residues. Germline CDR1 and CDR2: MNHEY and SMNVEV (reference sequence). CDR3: CASSPLSLATNEKLFF. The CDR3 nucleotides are TGTGCCAGCAGTCCCCTTTCCCTTGCAACTAATGAAAAACTGTTTTTT.

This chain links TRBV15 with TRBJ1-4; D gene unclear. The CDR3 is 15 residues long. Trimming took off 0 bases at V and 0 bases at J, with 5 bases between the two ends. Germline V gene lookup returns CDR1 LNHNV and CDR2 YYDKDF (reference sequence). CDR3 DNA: TGTGCCACCAGCAGAGACAGAACAACTAATGAAAAACTGTTTTTT. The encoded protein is CATSRDRTTNEKLFF.

CDR3 amino acids: CASSYPLGTSNTEAFF. The CDR3 region has the DNA TGTGCCAGCAGCTACCCCCTCGGGACAAGTAACACTGAAGCTTTCTTT. The chain combines TRBV5-4 with TRBJ1-1, with a possible D match to TRBD1 (6 bases). Germline CDR1 SGHNT, CDR2 YYREEE (reference sequence). V was trimmed by 3 bases and J by 2 bases, leaving 17 bases between them. The length of the CDR3 is 16 residues.

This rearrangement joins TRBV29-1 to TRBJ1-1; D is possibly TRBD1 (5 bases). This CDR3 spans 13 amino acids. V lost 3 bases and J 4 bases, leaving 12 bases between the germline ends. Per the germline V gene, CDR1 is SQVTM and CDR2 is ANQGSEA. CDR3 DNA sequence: TGCAGCGTTGACAGGGCTAGGGGCACTGAAGCTTTCTTT. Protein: CSVDRARGTEAFF. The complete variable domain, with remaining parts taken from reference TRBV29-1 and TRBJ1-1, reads SAVISQKPSRDICQRGTSLTIQCQVDSQVTMMFWYRQQPGQSLTLIATANQGSEATYESGFVIDKFPISRPNLTFSTLTVSNMSPEDSSIYLCSVDRARGTEAFFGQGTRLTVV.

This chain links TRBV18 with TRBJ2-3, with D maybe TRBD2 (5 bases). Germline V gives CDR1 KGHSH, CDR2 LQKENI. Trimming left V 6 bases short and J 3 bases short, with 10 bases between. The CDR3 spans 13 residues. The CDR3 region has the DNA TGTGCCAGCTCGGGTGGGAGTACAGATACGCAGTATTTT. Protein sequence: CASSGGSTDTQYF.

The CDR3 bases are TGCGCCAGCAGCCCCGGACAAGCTAACTATGGCTACACCTTC. Translation gives CASSPGQANYGYTF. V usage is TRBV5-1 and J usage is TRBJ1-2; TRBD1 might be the D (5 bases). Germline loops: CDR1 SGHRS, CDR2 YFSETQ. The CDR3 runs 14 residues. V shed 4 bases and J shed 0 bases, with 10 bases lying between them.